This T cell receptor (beta chain) stems from a study of blood T cell repertoires in COVID-19. TCRdb's copy holds only in-frame clones and misses some; the assay was immunoSEQ multiplex PCR. In the table there are approximately 140,000 clones, 84% of which are singletons. Germline CDR1 SGHDT, CDR2 YYEEEE. The CDR3 totals 17 residues. Unmatched junction bases numbered 13, after V lost 3 bases and J lost 3 bases. Enrolled during active infection, Seattle patients were then followed longitudinally. This TCR came from a man aged 25 to 40 with COVID-19, enrolled during active disease. The specimen sequenced was peripheral blood. The chain has TRBV5-6 and TRBJ1-1; 8 bases are a match to TRBD1. DNA of the CDR3: TGTGCCAGCAGCTCCCTACGATGGACAGGGCAGGACACTGAAGCTTTCTTT. Its translation is CASSSLRWTGQDTEAFF.